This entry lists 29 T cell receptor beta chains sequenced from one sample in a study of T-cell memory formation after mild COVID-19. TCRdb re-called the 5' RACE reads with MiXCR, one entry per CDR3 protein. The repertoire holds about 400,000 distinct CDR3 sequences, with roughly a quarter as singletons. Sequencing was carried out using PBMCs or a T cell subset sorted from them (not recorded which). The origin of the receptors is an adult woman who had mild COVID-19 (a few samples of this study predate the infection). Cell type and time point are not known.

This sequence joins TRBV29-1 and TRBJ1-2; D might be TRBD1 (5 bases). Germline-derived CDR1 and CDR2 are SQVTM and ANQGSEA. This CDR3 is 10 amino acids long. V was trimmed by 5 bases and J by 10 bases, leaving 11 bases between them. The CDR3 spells CSVYAGDYTF. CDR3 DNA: TGCAGCGTTTACGCGGGGGACTACACCTTC. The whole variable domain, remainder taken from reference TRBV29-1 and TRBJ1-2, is SAVISQKPSRDICQRGTSLTIQCQVDSQVTMMFWYRQQPGQSLTLIATANQGSEATYESGFVIDKFPISRPNLTFSTLTVSNMSPEDSSIYLCSVYAGDYTFGSGTRLTVV.

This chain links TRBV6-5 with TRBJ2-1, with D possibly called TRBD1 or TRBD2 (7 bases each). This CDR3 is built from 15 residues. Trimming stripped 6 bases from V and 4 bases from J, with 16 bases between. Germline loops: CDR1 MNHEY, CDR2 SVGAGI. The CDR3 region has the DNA TGTGCCAGCAGAACGGGGGGACAGACTTACAATGAGCAGTTCTTC. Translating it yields CASRTGGQTYNEQFF.

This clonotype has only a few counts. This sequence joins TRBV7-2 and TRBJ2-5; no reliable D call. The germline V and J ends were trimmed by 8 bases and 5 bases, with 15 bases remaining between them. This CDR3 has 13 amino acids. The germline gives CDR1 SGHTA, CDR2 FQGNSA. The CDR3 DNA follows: TGTGCCAGCGGTCCGGGTCCTCGGGAGACCCAGTACTTC. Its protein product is CASGPGPRETQYF.

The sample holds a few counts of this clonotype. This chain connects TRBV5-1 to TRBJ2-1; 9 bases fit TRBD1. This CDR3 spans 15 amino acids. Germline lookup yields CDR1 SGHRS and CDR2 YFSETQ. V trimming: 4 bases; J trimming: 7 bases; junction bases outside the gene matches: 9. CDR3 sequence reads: CASSLQPGQGNEQFF. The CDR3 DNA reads TGCGCCAGCAGCCTGCAACCGGGACAGGGTAATGAGCAGTTCTTC.

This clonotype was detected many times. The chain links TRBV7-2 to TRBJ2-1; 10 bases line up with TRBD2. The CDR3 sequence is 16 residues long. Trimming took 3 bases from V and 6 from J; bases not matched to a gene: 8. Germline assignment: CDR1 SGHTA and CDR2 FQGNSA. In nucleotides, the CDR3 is TGTGCCAGCAGCTTGGGCCGGTCTAGCGGGAGCAATGAGCAGTTCTTC. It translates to CASSLGRSSGSNEQFF.

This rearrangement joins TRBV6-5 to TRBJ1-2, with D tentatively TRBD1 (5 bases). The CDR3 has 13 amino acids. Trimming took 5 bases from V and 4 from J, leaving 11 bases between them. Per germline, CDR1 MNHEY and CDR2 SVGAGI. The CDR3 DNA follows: TGTGCCAGCAGTGACAGCCCTACCTATGGCTACACCTTC. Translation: CASSDSPTYGYTF.

The CDR3 sequence: CASSPTDWAGGPSYEQYF. The CDR3 region has the DNA TGTGCCAGCAGCCCAACTGACTGGGCGGGAGGCCCCTCCTACGAGCAGTACTTC. The chain carries TRBV7-6 and TRBJ2-7; TRBD2 agrees at 8 bases. Looked up from germline, CDR1 is SGHVS and CDR2 is FNYEAQ. V shed 5 bases and J 0 bases; nucleotides not matched to a gene: 15. The CDR3 loop spans 18 amino acids.

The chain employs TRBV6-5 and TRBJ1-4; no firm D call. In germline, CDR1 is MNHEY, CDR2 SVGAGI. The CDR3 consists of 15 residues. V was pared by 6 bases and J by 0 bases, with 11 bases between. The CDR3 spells CASRPPGATNEKLFF. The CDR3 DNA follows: TGTGCCAGCAGACCCCCAGGAGCAACTAATGAAAAACTGTTTTTT.

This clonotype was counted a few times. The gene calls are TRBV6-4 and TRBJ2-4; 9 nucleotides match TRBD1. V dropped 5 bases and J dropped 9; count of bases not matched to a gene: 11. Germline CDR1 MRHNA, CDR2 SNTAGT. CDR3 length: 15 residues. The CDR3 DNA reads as TGTGCCAGCAGTCCCACCCGGGACAGGGCCGGCATTCAGTACTTC. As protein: CASSPTRDRAGIQYF.

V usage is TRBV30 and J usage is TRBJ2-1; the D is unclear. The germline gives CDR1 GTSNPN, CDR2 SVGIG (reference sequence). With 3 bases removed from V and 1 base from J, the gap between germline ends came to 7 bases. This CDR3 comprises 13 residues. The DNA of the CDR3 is TGTGCCTGGAGCGGAATATCCTACAATGAGCAGTTCTTC. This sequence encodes CAWSGISYNEQFF. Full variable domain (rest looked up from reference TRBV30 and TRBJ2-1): SQTIHQWPATLVQPVGSPLSLECTVEGTSNPNLYWYRQAAGRGLQLLFYSVGIGQISSEVPQNLSASRPQDRQFILSSKKLLLSDSGFYLCAWSGISYNEQFFGPGTRLTVL.

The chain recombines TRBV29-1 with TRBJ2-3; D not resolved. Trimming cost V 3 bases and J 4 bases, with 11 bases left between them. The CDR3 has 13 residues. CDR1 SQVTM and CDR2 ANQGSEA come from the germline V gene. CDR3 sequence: CSVEWSLADTQYF. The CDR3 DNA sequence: TGCAGCGTTGAGTGGTCCTTGGCAGATACGCAGTATTTT.

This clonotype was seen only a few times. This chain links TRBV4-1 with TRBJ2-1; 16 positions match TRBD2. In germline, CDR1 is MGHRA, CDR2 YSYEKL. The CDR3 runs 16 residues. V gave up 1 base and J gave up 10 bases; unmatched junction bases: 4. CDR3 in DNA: TGCGCCAGCAGCCAAGGGCTGGGACTAGCGGGGGGGGAGCAGTTCTTC. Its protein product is CASSQGLGLAGGEQFF.

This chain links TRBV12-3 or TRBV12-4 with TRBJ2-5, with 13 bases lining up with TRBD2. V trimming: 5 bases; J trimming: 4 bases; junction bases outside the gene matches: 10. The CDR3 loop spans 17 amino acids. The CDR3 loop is CASSPARLAGGVETQYF. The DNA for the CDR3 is TGTGCCAGCAGTCCGGCCCGACTAGCGGGAGGTGTAGAGACCCAGTACTTC.

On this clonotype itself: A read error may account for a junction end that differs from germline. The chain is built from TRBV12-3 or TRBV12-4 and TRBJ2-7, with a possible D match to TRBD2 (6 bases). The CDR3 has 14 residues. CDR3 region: CASSLMKGLYEQYF. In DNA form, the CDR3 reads TGTGCTAGCAGTTTGATGAAGGGACTCTACGAGCAGTACTTC.

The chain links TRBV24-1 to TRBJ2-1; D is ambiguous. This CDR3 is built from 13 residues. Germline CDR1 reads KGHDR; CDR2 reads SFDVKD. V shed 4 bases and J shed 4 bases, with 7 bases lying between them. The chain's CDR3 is CATSETLYNEQFF. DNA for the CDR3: TGTGCCACCAGTGAGACACTGTACAATGAGCAGTTCTTC.

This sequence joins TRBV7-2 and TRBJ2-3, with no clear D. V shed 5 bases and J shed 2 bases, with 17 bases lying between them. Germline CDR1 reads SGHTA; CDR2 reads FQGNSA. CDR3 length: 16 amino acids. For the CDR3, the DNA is TGTGCCAGCAGCCGGTCCGCGGCAGGAGACACAGATACGCAGTATTTT. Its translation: CASSRSAAGDTDTQYF.

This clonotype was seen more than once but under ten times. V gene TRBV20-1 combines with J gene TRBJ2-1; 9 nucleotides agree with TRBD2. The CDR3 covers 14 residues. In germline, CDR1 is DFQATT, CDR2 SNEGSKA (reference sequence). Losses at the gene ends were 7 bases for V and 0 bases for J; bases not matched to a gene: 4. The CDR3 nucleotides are TGCAGTGGGCGGGGGGGCCCCTCCTACAATGAGCAGTTCTTC. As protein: CSGRGGPSYNEQFF.

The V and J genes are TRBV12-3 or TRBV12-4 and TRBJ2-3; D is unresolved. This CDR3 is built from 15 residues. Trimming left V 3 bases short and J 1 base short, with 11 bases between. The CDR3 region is CASSFSSARTDTQYF. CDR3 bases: TGTGCCAGCAGTTTTTCCAGCGCCCGCACAGATACGCAGTATTTT.

The CDR3, as DNA: TGTGCCAGCAGTCTTTGGGGCGCGGAGATCAATGAGCAGTTCTTC. It specifies CASSLWGAEINEQFF. The rearrangement joins TRBV6-2 or TRBV6-3 to TRBJ2-1; the D gene is possibly TRBD1 (5 bases). V lost 5 bases and J lost 6, with 17 bases in between. Germline V gene sequence: CDR1 MNHEY, CDR2 SVGEGT. The CDR3 loop spans 15 amino acids.

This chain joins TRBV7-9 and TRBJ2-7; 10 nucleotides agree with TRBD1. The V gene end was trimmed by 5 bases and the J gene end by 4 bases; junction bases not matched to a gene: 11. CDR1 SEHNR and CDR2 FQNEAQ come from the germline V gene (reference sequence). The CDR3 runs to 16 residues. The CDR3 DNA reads TGTGCCAGCAGCCTCCCGGGACAGGGGATCAGTTACGAGCAGTACTTC. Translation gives CASSLPGQGISYEQYF.

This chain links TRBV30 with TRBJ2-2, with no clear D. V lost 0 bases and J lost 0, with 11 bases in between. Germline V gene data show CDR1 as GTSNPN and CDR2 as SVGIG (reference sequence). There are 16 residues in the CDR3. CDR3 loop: CAWSVPGQANTGELFF. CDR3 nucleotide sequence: TGTGCCTGGAGTGTACCTGGTCAGGCGAACACCGGGGAGCTGTTTTTT.

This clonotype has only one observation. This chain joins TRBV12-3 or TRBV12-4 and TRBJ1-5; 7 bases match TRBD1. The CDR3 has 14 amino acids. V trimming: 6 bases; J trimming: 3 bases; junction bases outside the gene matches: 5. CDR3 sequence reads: CASSKGQLNQPQHF. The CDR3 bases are TGTGCCAGCAGCAAGGGACAGCTCAATCAGCCCCAGCATTTT.

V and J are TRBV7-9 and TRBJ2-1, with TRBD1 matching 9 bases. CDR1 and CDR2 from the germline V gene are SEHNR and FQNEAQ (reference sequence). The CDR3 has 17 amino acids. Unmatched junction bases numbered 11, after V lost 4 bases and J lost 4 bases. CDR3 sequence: CASSYPGTGIGYNEQFF. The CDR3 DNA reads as TGTGCCAGCAGCTATCCCGGGACAGGGATCGGTTACAATGAGCAGTTCTTC. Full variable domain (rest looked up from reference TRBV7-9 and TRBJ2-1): DTGVSQNPRHKITKRGQNVTFRCDPISEHNRLYWYRQTLGQGPEFLTYFQNEAQLEKSRLLSDRFSAERPKGSFSTLEIQRTEQGDSAMYLCASSYPGTGIGYNEQFFGPGTRLTVL.

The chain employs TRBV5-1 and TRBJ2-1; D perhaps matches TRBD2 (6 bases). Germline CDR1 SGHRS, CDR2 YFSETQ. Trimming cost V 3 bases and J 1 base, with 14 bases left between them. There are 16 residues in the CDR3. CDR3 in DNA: TGCGCCAGCAGCTCAACTAGCTCCGGGTCCTACAATGAGCAGTTCTTC. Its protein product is CASSSTSSGSYNEQFF. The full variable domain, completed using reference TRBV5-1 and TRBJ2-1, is KAGVTQTPRYLIKTRGQQVTLSCSPISGHRSVSWYQQTPGQGLQFLFEYFSETQRNKGNFPGRFSGRQFSNSRSEMNVSTLELGDSALYLCASSSTSSGSYNEQFFGPGTRLTVL.

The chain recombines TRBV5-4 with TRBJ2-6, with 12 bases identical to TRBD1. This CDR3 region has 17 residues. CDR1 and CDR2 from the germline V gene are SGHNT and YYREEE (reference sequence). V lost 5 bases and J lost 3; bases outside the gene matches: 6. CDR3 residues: CASRTGTGGFGANVLTF. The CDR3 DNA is TGTGCCAGCAGGACCGGGACAGGGGGCTTTGGGGCCAACGTCCTGACTTTC. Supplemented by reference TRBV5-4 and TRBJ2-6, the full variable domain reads ETGVTQSPTHLIKTRGQQVTLRCSSQSGHNTVSWYQQALGQGPQFIFQYYREEENGRGNFPPRFSGLQFPNYSSELNVNALELDDSALYLCASRTGTGGFGANVLTFGAGSRLTVL.

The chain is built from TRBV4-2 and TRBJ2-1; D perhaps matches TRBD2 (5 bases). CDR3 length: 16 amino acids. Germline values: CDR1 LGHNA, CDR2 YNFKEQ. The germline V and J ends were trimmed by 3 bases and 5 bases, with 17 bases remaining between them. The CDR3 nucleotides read TGTGCCAGCAGCCAGCCGGAGCGGCAGTCCCACAATGAGCAGTTCTTC. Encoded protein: CASSQPERQSHNEQFF.

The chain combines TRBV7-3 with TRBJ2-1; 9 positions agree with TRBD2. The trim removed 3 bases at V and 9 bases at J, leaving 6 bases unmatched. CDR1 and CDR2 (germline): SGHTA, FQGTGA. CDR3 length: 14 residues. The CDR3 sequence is CASSLRGGPGEQFF. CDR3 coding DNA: TGTGCCAGCAGCTTGCGGGGGGGCCCAGGTGAGCAGTTCTTC.

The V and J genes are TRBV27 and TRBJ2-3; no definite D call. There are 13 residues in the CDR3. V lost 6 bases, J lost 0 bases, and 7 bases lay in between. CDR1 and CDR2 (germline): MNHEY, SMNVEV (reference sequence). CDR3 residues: CASRSVSTDTQYF. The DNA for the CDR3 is TGTGCCAGCAGAAGCGTGAGCACAGATACGCAGTATTTT.

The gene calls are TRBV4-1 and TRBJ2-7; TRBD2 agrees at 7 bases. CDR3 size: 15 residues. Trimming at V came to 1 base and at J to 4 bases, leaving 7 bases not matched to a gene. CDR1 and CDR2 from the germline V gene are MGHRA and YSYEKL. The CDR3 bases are TGCGCCAGCAGCCAAGGAGCGGGGTTTAAGTACGAGCAGTACTTC. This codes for CASSQGAGFKYEQYF.